This T cell receptor (beta chain) was sequenced in a study of beta chain features in type 1 diabetes. Across the whole study: Sorted cells examined across all samples numbered more than 100 million.

Every bit of the isolated RNA underwent reverse transcription, so sequencing read expressed TCRB transcripts. It was found that naive, central memory and regulatory T cell samples averaged approximately 3.5 million reads. Sequencing was performed with immunoSEQ multiplex PCR; in TCRdb, only in-frame clones are kept and a portion is missing. This sample has roughly 150,000 clones, with roughly 10% found just once. By way of CD45RO/CCR7/CD25/CD127/CD95/CD27, the CD4+ regulatory, stem cell-like memory, central memory and naive cells were sorted. Losses at the gene ends were 6 bases for V and 0 bases for J; bases not matched to a gene: 4. The CDR3 contains 13 residues. Germline CDR1 SQVTM, CDR2 ANQGSEA. In its sample, this clone was seen a few times.

The sequence derives from a man younger than 35 in good health. The J gene is TRBJ1-1, the V gene TRBV29-1; 7 bases fit TRBD1. The specimen was central memory CD4+ T cells from blood. CDR3: CSVTGNLNTEAFF. CDR3 in DNA: TGCAGCGTGACAGGGAACTTGAACACTGAAGCTTTCTTT.